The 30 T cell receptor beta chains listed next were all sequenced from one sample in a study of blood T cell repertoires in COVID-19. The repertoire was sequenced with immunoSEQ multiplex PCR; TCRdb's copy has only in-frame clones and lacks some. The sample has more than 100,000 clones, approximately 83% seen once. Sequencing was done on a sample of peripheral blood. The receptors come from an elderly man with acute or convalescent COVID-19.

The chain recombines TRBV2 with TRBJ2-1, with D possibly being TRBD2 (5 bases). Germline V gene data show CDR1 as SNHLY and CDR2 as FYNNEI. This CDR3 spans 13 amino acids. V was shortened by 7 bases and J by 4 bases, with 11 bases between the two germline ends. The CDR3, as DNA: TGTGCCAGCACGAGAGGGCAATACAATGAGCAGTTCTTC. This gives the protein CASTRGQYNEQFF. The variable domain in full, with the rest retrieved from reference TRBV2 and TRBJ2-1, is EPEVTQTPSHQVTQMGQEVILRCVPISNHLYFYWYRQILGQKVEFLVSFYNNEISEKSEIFDDQFSVERPDGSNFTLKIRSTKLEDSAMYFCASTRGQYNEQFFGPGTRLTVL.

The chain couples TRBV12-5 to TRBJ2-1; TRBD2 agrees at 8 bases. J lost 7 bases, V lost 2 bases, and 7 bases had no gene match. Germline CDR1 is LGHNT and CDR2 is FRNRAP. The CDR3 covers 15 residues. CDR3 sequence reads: CASGLNSGRGNEQFF. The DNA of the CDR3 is TGTGCTAGTGGTTTGAACAGCGGGAGAGGGAATGAGCAGTTCTTC.

The CDR3 reads CASSLPGQGIYEQYF. As DNA, the CDR3 is TGTGCCAGCAGTTTGCCGGGACAGGGGATCTACGAGCAGTACTTC. The chain is built from TRBV27 and TRBJ2-7; 10 nucleotides agree with TRBD1. V lost 3 bases, J lost 3 bases, and 5 bases stayed unmatched. Germline loops: CDR1 MNHEY, CDR2 SMNVEV (reference sequence). CDR3 length: 15 amino acids.

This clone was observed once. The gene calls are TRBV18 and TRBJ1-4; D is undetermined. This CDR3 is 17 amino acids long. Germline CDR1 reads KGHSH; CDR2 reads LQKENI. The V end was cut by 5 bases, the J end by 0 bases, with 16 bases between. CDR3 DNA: TGTGCCAGCTCAGACCCAGGTACCCTTGCAACTAATGAAAAACTGTTTTTT. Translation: CASSDPGTLATNEKLFF.

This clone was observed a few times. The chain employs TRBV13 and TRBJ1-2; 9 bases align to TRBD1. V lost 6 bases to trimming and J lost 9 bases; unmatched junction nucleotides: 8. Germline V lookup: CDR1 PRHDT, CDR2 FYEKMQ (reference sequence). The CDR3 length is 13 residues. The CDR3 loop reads CASRYRDRESYTF. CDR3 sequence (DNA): TGTGCCAGCAGGTACCGGGACAGGGAGAGCTACACCTTC.

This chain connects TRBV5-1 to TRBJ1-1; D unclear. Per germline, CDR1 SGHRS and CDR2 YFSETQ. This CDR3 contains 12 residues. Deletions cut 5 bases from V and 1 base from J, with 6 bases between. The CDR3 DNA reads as TGCGCCAGCAGTTCAGGGAACACTGAAGCTTTCTTT. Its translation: CASSSGNTEAFF.

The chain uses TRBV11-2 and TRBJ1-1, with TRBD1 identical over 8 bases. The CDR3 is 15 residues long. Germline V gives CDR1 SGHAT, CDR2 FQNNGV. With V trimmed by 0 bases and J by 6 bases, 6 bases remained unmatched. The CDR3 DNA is TGTGCCAGCAGCTTAGATTGGCAGGGGGCCGCTGAAGCTTTCTTT. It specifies CASSLDWQGAAEAFF.

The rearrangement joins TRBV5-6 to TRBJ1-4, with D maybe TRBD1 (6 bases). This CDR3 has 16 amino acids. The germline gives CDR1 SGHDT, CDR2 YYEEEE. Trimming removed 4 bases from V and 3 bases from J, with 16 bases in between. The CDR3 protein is CASSKLDRLPNEKLFF. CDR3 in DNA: TGTGCCAGCAGCAAATTAGACAGGTTACCTAATGAAAAACTGTTTTTT.

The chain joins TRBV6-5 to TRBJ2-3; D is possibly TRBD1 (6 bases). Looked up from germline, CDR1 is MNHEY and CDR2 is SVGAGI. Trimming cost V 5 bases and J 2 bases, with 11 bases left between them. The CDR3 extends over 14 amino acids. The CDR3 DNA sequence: TGTGCCAGCAGTCCCGACAGGTTCACAGATACGCAGTATTTT. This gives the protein CASSPDRFTDTQYF.

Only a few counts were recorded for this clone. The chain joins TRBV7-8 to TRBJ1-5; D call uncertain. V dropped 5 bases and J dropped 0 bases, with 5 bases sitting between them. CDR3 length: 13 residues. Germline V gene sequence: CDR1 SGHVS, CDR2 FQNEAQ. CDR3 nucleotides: TGTGCCAGCAGCAAACTTAGCAATCAGCCCCAGCATTTT. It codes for CASSKLSNQPQHF.

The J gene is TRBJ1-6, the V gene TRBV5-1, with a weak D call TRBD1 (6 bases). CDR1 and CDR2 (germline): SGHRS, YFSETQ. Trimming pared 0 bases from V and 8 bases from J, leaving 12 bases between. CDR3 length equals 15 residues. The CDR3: CASSLVGGPDSPLHF. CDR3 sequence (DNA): TGCGCCAGCAGCTTGGTTGGGGGCCCCGATTCACCCCTCCACTTT.

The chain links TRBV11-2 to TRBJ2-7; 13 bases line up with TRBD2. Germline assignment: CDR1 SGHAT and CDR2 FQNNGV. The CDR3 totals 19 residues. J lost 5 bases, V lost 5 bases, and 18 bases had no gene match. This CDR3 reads CASSPGEGLAGKLEDEQYF. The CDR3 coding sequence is TGTGCCAGCAGCCCTGGTGAGGGACTAGCGGGAAAGCTTGAGGACGAGCAGTACTTC.

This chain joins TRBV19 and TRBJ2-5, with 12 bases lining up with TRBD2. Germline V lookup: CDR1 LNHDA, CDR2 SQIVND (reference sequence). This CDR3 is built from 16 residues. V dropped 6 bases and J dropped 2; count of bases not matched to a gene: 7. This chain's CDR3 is CASRTASGGEQETQYF. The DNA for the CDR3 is TGTGCCAGTAGGACCGCTAGCGGGGGGGAACAAGAGACCCAGTACTTC.

The CDR3 here is CASTQSEGAGETQYF. CDR3 bases: TGTGCCAGTACCCAGAGCGAGGGGGCCGGAGAGACCCAGTACTTC. The chain uses TRBV19 and TRBJ2-5, with 7 bases matching TRBD1. The J segment lost 4 bases and the V segment lost 7 bases, leaving 12 bases of the junction unmatched. Germline loops: CDR1 LNHDA, CDR2 SQIVND (reference sequence). The CDR3 has 15 residues.

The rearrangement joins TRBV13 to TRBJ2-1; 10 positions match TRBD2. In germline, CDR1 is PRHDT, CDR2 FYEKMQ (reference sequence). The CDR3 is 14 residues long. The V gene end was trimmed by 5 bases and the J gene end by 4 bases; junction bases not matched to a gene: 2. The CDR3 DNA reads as TGTGCCAGCAGCGGGACTAGCGTGTACAATGAGCAGTTCTTC. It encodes CASSGTSVYNEQFF.

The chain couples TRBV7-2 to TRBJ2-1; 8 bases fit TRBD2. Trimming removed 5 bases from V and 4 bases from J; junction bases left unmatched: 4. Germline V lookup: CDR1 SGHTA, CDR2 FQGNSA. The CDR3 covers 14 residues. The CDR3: CASSPGLDYNEQFF. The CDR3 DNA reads TGTGCCAGCAGCCCGGGACTAGATTACAATGAGCAGTTCTTC.

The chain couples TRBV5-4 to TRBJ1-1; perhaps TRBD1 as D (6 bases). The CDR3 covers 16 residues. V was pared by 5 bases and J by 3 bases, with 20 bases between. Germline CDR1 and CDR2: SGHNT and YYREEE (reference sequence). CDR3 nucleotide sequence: TGTGCCAGCAGTCGGGGGCGCGGGGGTGGAGACACTGAAGCTTTCTTT. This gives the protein CASSRGRGGGDTEAFF.

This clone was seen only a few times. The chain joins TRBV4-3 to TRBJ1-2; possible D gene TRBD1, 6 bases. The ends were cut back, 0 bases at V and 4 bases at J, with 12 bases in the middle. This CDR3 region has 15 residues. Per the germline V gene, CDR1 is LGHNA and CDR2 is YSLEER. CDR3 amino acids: CASSQDRTEGYGYTF. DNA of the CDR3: TGCGCCAGCAGCCAAGATCGGACAGAGGGCTATGGCTACACCTTC.

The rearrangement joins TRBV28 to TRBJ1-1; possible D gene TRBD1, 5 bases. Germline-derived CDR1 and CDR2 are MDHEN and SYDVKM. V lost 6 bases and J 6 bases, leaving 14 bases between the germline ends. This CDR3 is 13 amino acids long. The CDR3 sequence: CASRYGGTAEAFF. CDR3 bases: TGTGCCAGCAGATACGGGGGAACGGCTGAAGCTTTCTTT.

In DNA, the CDR3 is TGTGCCAGCTCACCAAAGCCAACCGGACAGGGGGAGGGTTCTGGCTACACCTTC. Translating gives CASSPKPTGQGEGSGYTF. This sequence joins TRBV18 and TRBJ1-2, with 10 bases lining up with TRBD1. From germline, CDR1 is KGHSH and CDR2 LQKENI. CDR3 length: 18 residues. Trimming removed 2 bases from V and 7 bases from J; junction bases left unmatched: 16.

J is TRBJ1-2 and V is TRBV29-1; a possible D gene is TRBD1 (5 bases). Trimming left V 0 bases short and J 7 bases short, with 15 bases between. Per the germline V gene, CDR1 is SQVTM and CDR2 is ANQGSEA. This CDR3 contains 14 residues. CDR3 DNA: TGCAGCGTTGAAGATGCCAGGGTGGGTCGTGGCTACACCTTC. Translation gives CSVEDARVGRGYTF.

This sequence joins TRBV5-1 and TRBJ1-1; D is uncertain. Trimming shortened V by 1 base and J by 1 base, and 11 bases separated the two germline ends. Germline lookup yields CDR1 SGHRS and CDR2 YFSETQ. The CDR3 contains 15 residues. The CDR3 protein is CASSLTGLWNTEAFF. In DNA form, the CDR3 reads TGCGCCAGCAGCTTGACCGGTCTTTGGAACACTGAAGCTTTCTTT. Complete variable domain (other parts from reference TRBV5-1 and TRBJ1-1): KAGVTQTPRYLIKTRGQQVTLSCSPISGHRSVSWYQQTPGQGLQFLFEYFSETQRNKGNFPGRFSGRQFSNSRSEMNVSTLELGDSALYLCASSLTGLWNTEAFFGQGTRLTVV.

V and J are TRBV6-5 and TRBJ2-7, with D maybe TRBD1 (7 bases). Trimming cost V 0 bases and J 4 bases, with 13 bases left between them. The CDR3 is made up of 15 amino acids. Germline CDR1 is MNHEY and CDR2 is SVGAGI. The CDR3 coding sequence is TGTGCCAGCAGTTACTCGACCCAGGGGGGTTACGAGCAGTACTTC. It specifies CASSYSTQGGYEQYF.

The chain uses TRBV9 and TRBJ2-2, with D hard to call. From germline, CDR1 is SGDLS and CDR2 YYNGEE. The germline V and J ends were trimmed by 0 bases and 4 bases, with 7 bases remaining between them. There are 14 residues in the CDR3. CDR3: CASSVDSITGELFF. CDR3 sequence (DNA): TGTGCCAGCAGCGTAGACTCGATCACCGGGGAGCTGTTTTTT.

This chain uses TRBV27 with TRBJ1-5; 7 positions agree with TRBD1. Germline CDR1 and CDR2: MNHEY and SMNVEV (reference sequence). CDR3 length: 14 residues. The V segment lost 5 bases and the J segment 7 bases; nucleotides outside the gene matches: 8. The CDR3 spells CASSPRQGLQPQHF. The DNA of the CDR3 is TGTGCCAGCAGTCCCAGACAGGGACTCCAGCCCCAGCATTTT.

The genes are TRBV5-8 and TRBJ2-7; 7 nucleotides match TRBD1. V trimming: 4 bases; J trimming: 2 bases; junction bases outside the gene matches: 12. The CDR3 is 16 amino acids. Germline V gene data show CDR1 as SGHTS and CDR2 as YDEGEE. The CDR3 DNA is TGTGCCAGCAGCGCCAAGATAGCCGGACAGGCCTACGAGCAGTACTTC. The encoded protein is CASSAKIAGQAYEQYF.

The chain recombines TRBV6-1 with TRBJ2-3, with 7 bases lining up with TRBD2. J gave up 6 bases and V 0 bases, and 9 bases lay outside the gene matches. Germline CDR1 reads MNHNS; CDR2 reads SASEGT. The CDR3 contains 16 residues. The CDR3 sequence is CASSEARSGVQDTQYF. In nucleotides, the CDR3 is TGTGCCAGCAGTGAAGCTCGGAGCGGGGTCCAGGATACGCAGTATTTT.

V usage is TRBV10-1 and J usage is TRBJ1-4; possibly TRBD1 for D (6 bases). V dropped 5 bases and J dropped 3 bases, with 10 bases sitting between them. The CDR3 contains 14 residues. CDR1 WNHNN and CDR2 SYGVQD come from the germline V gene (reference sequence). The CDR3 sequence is CASSPGEANEKLFF. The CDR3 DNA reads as TGCGCCAGCAGTCCAGGGGAAGCTAATGAAAAACTGTTTTTT.

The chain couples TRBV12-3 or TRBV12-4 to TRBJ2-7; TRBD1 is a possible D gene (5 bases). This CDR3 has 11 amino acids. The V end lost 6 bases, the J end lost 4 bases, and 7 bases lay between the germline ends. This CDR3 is CASRNRYEQYF. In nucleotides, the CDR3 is TGTGCCAGCAGGAACAGGTACGAGCAGTACTTC.

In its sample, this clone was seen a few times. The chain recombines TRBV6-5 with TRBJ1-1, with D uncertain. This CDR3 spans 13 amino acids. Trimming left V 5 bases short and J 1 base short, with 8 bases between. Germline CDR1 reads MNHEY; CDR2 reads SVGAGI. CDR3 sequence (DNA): TGTGCCAGCAGTCCCACACAGAACACTGAAGCTTTCTTT. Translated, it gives CASSPTQNTEAFF.